This is a list of T cell receptor beta chains from one sample in a study of blood T cell repertoires in COVID-19. Only in-frame clones appear in the TCRdb table, and some are missing; sequencing was by immunoSEQ multiplex PCR. The table shows over 150,000 clones, with 75% to 80% occurring only once. Sequenced input: peripheral blood. The receptor set was obtained from a woman in her sixties or seventies with acute or convalescent COVID-19. Both conserved end residues are part of each CDR3. The D gene is left open where the match is weak. Clone size is given for some rows only: seen once, a few or many times, or a class if the clone is expanded.

clone size: -
D gene: -
J gene: TRBJ1-4
V gene: TRBV27
CDR3 protein: CASSDDSTSTNEKLFF
CDR3 DNA: TGTGCCAGCTCCGATGACAGTACGTCAACTAATGAAAAACTGTTTTTT

clone size: -
D gene: TRBD1
J gene: TRBJ1-2
V gene: TRBV11-2
CDR3 protein: CASSLGLDRLRGGYTF
CDR3 DNA: TGTGCCAGCAGCTTAGGCTTGGACAGGTTAAGGGGGGGCTACACCTTC

clone size: -
D gene: TRBD1
J gene: TRBJ1-1
V gene: TRBV7-8
CDR3 protein: CASSLKTGTGSFDEAFF
CDR3 DNA: TGTGCCAGCAGCTTAAAGACCGGGACAGGGTCGTTCGATGAAGCTTTCTTT

clone size: -
D gene: TRBD1
J gene: TRBJ1-5
V gene: TRBV2
CDR3 protein: CASRSGTGGNQPQHF
CDR3 DNA: TGTGCCAGCAGATCCGGGACAGGGGGCAATCAGCCCCAGCATTTT

clone size: -
D gene: TRBD1
J gene: TRBJ1-2
V gene: TRBV7-2
CDR3 protein: CASSLDRTGGGSYTF
CDR3 DNA: TGTGCCAGCAGCTTAGATCGGACAGGGGGCGGTAGCTACACCTTC

clone size: few
D gene: -
J gene: TRBJ2-3
V gene: TRBV6-1
CDR3 protein: CASSDVEVHTDTQYF
CDR3 DNA: TGTGCCAGCAGTGATGTGGAGGTACACACAGATACGCAGTATTTT

clone size: -
D gene: -
J gene: TRBJ2-3
V gene: TRBV9
CDR3 protein: CASSPTRWRGTDTQYF
CDR3 DNA: TGTGCCAGCAGCCCCACGAGGTGGCGGGGCACAGATACGCAGTATTTT

clone size: -
D gene: TRBD1
J gene: TRBJ2-2
V gene: TRBV5-1
CDR3 protein: CASSVDGQGNTGELFF
CDR3 DNA: TGCGCCAGCAGCGTTGACGGACAGGGGAACACCGGGGAGCTGTTTTTT

clone size: -
D gene: -
J gene: TRBJ1-3
V gene: TRBV9
CDR3 protein: CASSKRQASGNTIYF
CDR3 DNA: TGTGCCAGCAGCAAAAGACAGGCCTCTGGAAACACCATATATTTT

clone size: -
D gene: TRBD2
J gene: TRBJ2-7
V gene: TRBV4-1
CDR3 protein: CASSPLLAGVDWQYF
CDR3 DNA: TGCGCCAGCAGCCCCCTCCTAGCGGGAGTAGACTGGCAGTACTTC

clone size: -
D gene: -
J gene: TRBJ1-5
V gene: TRBV5-1
CDR3 protein: CASSLDSGSHQPQHF
CDR3 DNA: TGCGCCAGCAGCTTGGATTCGGGGTCCCATCAGCCCCAGCATTTT

clone size: few
D gene: -
J gene: TRBJ2-7
V gene: TRBV5-1
CDR3 protein: CASSLGFGVQGHEQYF
CDR3 DNA: TGCGCCAGCAGCTTGGGGTTCGGAGTCCAAGGCCACGAGCAGTACTTC

clone size: -
D gene: TRBD1
J gene: TRBJ1-1
V gene: TRBV7-2
CDR3 protein: CASIHPGQGRTTEAFF
CDR3 DNA: TGTGCCAGCATCCATCCGGGACAGGGGCGGACCACTGAAGCTTTCTTT

clone size: -
D gene: -
J gene: TRBJ2-5
V gene: TRBV5-4
CDR3 protein: CASSILRGDQETQYF
CDR3 DNA: TGTGCCAGCAGCATTCTCAGGGGAGACCAAGAGACCCAGTACTTC

clone size: few
D gene: -
J gene: TRBJ2-7
V gene: TRBV25-1
CDR3 protein: CASSEGAGSVTVYEQYF
CDR3 DNA: TGTGCCAGCAGTGAAGGGGCAGGGTCTGTTACGGTCTACGAGCAGTACTTC

clone size: -
D gene: TRBD2
J gene: TRBJ2-7
V gene: TRBV25-1
CDR3 protein: CASSEWEGKKQYF
CDR3 DNA: TGTGCCAGCAGTGAATGGGAGGGGAAAAAGCAGTACTTC

clone size: -
D gene: -
J gene: TRBJ1-2
V gene: TRBV15
CDR3 protein: CATSTPGGRGYTF
CDR3 DNA: TGTGCCACCAGCACCCCGGGGGGACGTGGCTACACCTTC

clone size: -
D gene: TRBD2
J gene: TRBJ2-5
V gene: TRBV30
CDR3 protein: CAWSVKVAGVETQYF
CDR3 DNA: TGTGCCTGGAGTGTAAAGGTAGCGGGAGTAGAGACCCAGTACTTC

clone size: -
D gene: -
J gene: TRBJ2-1
V gene: TRBV7-8
CDR3 protein: CASSPDSGSYNEQFF
CDR3 DNA: TGTGCCAGCAGCCCCGACTCCGGCTCCTACAATGAGCAGTTCTTC

clone size: -
D gene: -
J gene: TRBJ2-2
V gene: TRBV11-1
CDR3 protein: CASSSRDISAGELFF
CDR3 DNA: TGTGCCAGCAGCTCCCGGGACATCTCGGCCGGGGAGCTGTTTTTT

clone size: -
D gene: -
J gene: TRBJ2-2
V gene: TRBV2
CDR3 protein: CASRARGRTGELFF
CDR3 DNA: TGTGCCAGCAGGGCGAGAGGGAGGACCGGGGAGCTGTTTTTT

clone size: -
D gene: -
J gene: TRBJ1-2
V gene: TRBV19
CDR3 protein: CATTDSLFYGYTF
CDR3 DNA: TGTGCCACCACGGACAGCCTTTTCTATGGCTACACCTTC

clone size: -
D gene: -
J gene: TRBJ2-2
V gene: TRBV3-1/TRBV3-2
CDR3 protein: CASSRKRGELFF
CDR3 DNA: TGTGCCAGCAGCCGAAAGAGGGGGGAGCTGTTTTTT

clone size: -
D gene: TRBD2
J gene: TRBJ2-7
V gene: TRBV7-8
CDR3 protein: CASSLGTSGSSYEQYF
CDR3 DNA: TGTGCCAGCAGCTTAGGGACTAGCGGGAGCTCCTACGAGCAGTACTTC

clone size: once
D gene: TRBD1
J gene: TRBJ2-4
V gene: TRBV6-5
CDR3 protein: CASETGAIQYF
CDR3 DNA: TGTGCCAGTGAGACAGGGGCGATTCAGTACTTC

clone size: -
D gene: -
J gene: TRBJ2-1
V gene: TRBV5-1
CDR3 protein: CASSLVRPGTQRAYNEQFF
CDR3 DNA: TGCGCCAGCAGCTTGGTCCGCCCGGGCACACAGAGGGCATACAATGAGCAGTTCTTC

clone size: -
D gene: TRBD2
J gene: TRBJ2-2
V gene: TRBV2
CDR3 protein: CASRQTSDTGELFF
CDR3 DNA: TGTGCCAGCAGGCAGACTAGCGACACCGGGGAGCTGTTTTTT

clone size: -
D gene: -
J gene: TRBJ1-3
V gene: TRBV5-6
CDR3 protein: CASSSQPGNTIYF
CDR3 DNA: TGTGCCAGCAGCTCACAACCTGGAAACACCATATATTTT

clone size: -
D gene: TRBD1
J gene: TRBJ1-6
V gene: TRBV14
CDR3 protein: CASAGTDSPLHF
CDR3 DNA: TGTGCCAGCGCGGGGACAGACTCACCCCTCCACTTT

clone size: -
D gene: TRBD1
J gene: TRBJ1-2
V gene: TRBV7-2
CDR3 protein: CASSRTGGSGYTF
CDR3 DNA: TGTGCCAGCAGCCGAACAGGGGGCTCTGGCTACACCTTC

clone size: once
D gene: TRBD2
J gene: TRBJ2-1
V gene: TRBV30
CDR3 protein: CAWSGLAGGGIHQFF
CDR3 DNA: TGTGCCTGGAGTGGTCTGGCGGGAGGAGGAATACATCAGTTCTTC

clone size: -
D gene: TRBD2
J gene: TRBJ2-1
V gene: TRBV19
CDR3 protein: CASSPQSGRASIEQFF
CDR3 DNA: TGTGCCAGTAGTCCCCAGAGCGGGAGGGCCAGTATTGAGCAGTTCTTC

clone size: -
D gene: -
J gene: TRBJ2-1
V gene: TRBV5-4
CDR3 protein: CASSSTTYNEQFF
CDR3 DNA: TGTGCCAGCAGCTCGACTACCTACAATGAGCAGTTCTTC

clone size: -
D gene: -
J gene: TRBJ2-3
V gene: TRBV7-2
CDR3 protein: CASSLSSGDTDTQYF
CDR3 DNA: TGTGCCAGCAGCTTATCCAGCGGCGACACAGATACGCAGTATTTT

clone size: -
D gene: TRBD1
J gene: TRBJ2-1
V gene: TRBV7-9
CDR3 protein: CASSFGTAQNEQFF
CDR3 DNA: TGTGCCAGCAGCTTCGGGACAGCCCAGAATGAGCAGTTCTTC

clone size: few
D gene: TRBD2
J gene: TRBJ2-7
V gene: TRBV2
CDR3 protein: CASKAGVFYEQYF
CDR3 DNA: TGTGCCAGCAAAGCGGGAGTCTTCTACGAGCAGTACTTC

clone size: -
D gene: -
J gene: TRBJ1-1
V gene: TRBV27
CDR3 protein: CASSSYPGVTEAFF
CDR3 DNA: TGTGCCAGCAGTTCATATCCCGGGGTCACTGAAGCTTTCTTT

clone size: -
D gene: -
J gene: TRBJ2-5
V gene: TRBV19
CDR3 protein: CASSIGDSQETQYF
CDR3 DNA: TGTGCCAGTAGTATCGGGGATTCCCAAGAGACCCAGTACTTC

clone size: -
D gene: TRBD1
J gene: TRBJ2-2
V gene: TRBV7-8
CDR3 protein: CASSHPGQGSVTGELFF
CDR3 DNA: TGTGCCAGCAGCCATCCCGGACAGGGTTCGGTCACCGGGGAGCTGTTTTTT